One and the same sample provided the 10 T cell receptor beta chains below, sequenced in a study of CXCR3-negative and CXCR3-positive naive CD8 T cells. Study results and caveats: TRB CDR3 hydrophobicity was greater in CXCR3-positive naive cells than in CXCR3-negative naive cells.

Their specific antigens are unknown. Researchers prepared the TRB cDNA libraries using 5' RACE with UMI labels. TCRdb re-called the 5' RACE reads; every CDR3 protein appears as one record, without DNA. This table lists some 140,000 distinct CDR3 sequences. Sequenced input: naive CXCR3+ CD8+ T cells from blood. Subset denoted: CD45RO-CCR7+CD27+CD95- naive CD8+ T cells expressing CXCR3 (TNR3+). These receptors all stem from a human donor in good health. Some clones in this sample may be carry-over from other donors' samples.

CDR3 sequence reads: CASRQGASVYEQYF. The chain uses TRBV6-5 and TRBJ2-7; without DNA, the TCRdb call of TRBD1 cannot be checked. Germline V gives CDR1 MNHEY, CDR2 SVGAGI. There are 14 residues in the CDR3.

The V and J genes are TRBV20-1 and TRBJ2-7; TCRdb names TRBD2, which stays unverified in the absence of DNA. The CDR3 spans 14 residues. Germline V gives CDR1 DFQATT, CDR2 SNEGSKA (reference sequence). The CDR3: CSARGLAGLYEQYF.

The rearrangement uses TRBV5-1 and TRBJ1-2; the TCRdb D gene call, TRBD1, has no DNA to confirm it. Germline CDR1 reads SGHRS; CDR2 reads YFSETQ. CDR3 size: 15 residues. The CDR3: CASSLGQGREYGYTF.

The V call is TRBV23-1, the J call TRBJ1-3; TCRdb proposes TRBD1, but this gene call is untestable without DNA. TRBV23-1 belongs to the ORF category, with a function that is uncertain. The CDR3 consists of 15 residues. The CDR3 loop is CASVTGGLSGNTIYF.

The J gene is TRBJ2-5, the V gene TRBV28; TCRdb proposes TRBD1, but this gene call is untestable without DNA. This CDR3 is 15 amino acids long. Germline CDR1 and CDR2: MDHEN and SYDVKM. The CDR3 loop reads CASSLAQGIVETQYF.

The chain joins TRBV27 to TRBJ2-1; TCRdb indicates TRBD1, and absent DNA this call remains unverified. CDR3 size: 15 residues. The germline CDR1 and CDR2 sequences are MNHEY and SMNVEV (reference sequence). The CDR3 reads CATGSLPHSYNEQFF.

This sequence joins TRBV12-3 or TRBV12-4 and TRBJ2-1; with no DNA, the TCRdb D assignment of TRBD2 cannot be verified. This CDR3 spans 14 amino acids. The CDR3 protein is CASTFRLDFDEQFF.

The rearrangement links TRBV2 to TRBJ2-5; absent DNA, TCRdb's TRBD1 call cannot be checked. The CDR3 sequence is 14 residues long. CDR1 is SNHLY and CDR2 is FYNNEI in the germline V gene. CDR3 sequence: CASSDGGSGETQYF.

This chain joins TRBV28 and TRBJ2-7; TCRdb reports TRBD1, a call that lacks DNA to check it against. The CDR3 is made up of 16 amino acids. Germline V gene data show CDR1 as MDHEN and CDR2 as SYDVKM. The CDR3: CASSFPPTGRLYEQYF.

The V gene is TRBV9, the J gene TRBJ2-1. CDR3 length: 17 amino acids. Germline lookup yields CDR1 SGDLS and CDR2 YYNGEE. The CDR3 loop reads CASSPQNTREAYNEQFF.